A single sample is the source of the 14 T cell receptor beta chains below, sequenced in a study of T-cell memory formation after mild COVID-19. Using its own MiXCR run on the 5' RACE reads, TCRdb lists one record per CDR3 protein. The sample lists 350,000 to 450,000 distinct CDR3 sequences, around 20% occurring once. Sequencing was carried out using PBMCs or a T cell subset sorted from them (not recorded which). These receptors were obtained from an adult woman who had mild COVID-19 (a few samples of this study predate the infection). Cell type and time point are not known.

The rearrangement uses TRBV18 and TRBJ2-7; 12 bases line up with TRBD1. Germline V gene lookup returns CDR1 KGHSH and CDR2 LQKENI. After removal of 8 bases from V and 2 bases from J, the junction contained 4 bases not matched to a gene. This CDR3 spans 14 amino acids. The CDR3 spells CASAGDRGPYEQYF. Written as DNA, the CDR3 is TGTGCCAGCGCAGGGGACAGGGGGCCCTACGAGCAGTACTTC.

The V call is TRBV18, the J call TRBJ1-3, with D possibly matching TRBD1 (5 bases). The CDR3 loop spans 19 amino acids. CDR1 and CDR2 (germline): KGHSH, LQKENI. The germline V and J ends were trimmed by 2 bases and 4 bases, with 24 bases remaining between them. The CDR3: CASSPRFSGRPAGGNTIYF. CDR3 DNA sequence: TGTGCCAGCTCACCAAGATTCTCGGGACGCCCGGCGGGGGGAAACACCATATATTTT. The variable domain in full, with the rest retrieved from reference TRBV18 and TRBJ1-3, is NAGVMQNPRHLVRRRGQEARLRCSPMKGHSHVYWYRQLPEEGLKFMVYLQKENIIDESGMPKERFSAEFPKEGPSILRIQQVVRGDSAAYFCASSPRFSGRPAGGNTIYFGEGSWLTVV.

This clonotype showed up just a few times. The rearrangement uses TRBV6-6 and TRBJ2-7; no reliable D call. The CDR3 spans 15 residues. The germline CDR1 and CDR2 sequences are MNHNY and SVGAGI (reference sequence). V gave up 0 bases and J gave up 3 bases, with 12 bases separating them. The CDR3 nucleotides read TGTGCCAGCAGTTACTCGGTAGGGATTGGCTACGAGCAGTACTTC. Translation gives CASSYSVGIGYEQYF.

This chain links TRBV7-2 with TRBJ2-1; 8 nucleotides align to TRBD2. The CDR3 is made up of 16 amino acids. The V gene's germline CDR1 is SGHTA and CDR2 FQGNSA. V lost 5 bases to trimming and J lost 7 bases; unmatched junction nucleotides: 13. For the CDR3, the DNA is TGTGCCAGCAGCATCGTGAATAGCGGGATTGCGAATGAGCAGTTCTTC. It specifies CASSIVNSGIANEQFF.

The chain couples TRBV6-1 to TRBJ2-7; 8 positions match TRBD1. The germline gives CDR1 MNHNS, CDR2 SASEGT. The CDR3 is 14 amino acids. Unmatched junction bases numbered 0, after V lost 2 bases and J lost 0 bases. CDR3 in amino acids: CASSETGGSYEQYF. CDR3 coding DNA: TGTGCCAGCAGTGAAACAGGGGGCTCCTACGAGCAGTACTTC.

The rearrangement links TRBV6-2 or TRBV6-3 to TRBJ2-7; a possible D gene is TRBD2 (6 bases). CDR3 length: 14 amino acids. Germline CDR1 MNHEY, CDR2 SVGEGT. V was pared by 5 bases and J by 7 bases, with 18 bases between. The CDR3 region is CASSGPGGGLEQYF. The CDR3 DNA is TGTGCCAGCAGTGGACCCGGGGGAGGTTTGGAGCAGTACTTC.

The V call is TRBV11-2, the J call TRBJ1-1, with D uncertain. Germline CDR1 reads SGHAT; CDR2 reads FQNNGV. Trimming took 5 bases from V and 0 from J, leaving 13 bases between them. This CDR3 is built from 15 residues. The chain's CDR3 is CASSRRVGMNTEAFF. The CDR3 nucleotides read TGTGCCAGCAGCCGCCGGGTGGGGATGAACACTGAAGCTTTCTTT.

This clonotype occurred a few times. The CDR3 DNA sequence: TGTGCCAGCAGCCTCAGTCGGACCTCCTACAATGAGCAGTTCTTC. Its translation is CASSLSRTSYNEQFF. The chain employs TRBV7-3 and TRBJ2-1; D ambiguous. V was cut by 5 bases and J by 0 bases, with 11 bases left in between. The CDR3 extends over 15 amino acids. Germline lookup yields CDR1 SGHTA and CDR2 FQGTGA.

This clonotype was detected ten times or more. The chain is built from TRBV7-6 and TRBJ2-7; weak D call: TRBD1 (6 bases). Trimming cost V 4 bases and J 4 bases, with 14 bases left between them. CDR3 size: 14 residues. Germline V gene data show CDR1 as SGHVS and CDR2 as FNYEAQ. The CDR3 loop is CASSSETQGYEQYF. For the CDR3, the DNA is TGTGCCAGCAGCTCAGAGACACAGGGTTACGAGCAGTACTTC.

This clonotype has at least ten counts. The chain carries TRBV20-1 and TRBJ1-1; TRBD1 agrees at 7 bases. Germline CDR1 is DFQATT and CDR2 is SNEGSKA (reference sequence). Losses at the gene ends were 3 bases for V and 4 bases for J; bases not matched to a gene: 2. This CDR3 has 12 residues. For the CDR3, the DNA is TGCAGTGCTAGGACAGGGCCCACTGAAGCTTTCTTT. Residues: CSARTGPTEAFF.

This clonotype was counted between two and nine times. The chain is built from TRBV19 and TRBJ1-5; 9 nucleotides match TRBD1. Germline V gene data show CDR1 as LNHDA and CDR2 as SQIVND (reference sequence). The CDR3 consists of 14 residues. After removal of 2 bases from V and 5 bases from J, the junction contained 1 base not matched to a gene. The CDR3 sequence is CASSIWTGDQPQHF. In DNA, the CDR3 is TGTGCCAGTAGTATATGGACAGGGGATCAGCCCCAGCATTTT.

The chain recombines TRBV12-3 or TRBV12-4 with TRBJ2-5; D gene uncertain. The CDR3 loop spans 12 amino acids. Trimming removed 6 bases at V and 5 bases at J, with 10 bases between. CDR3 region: CASSRADETQYF. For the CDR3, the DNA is TGTGCCAGCAGCCGGGCGGATGAGACCCAGTACTTC.

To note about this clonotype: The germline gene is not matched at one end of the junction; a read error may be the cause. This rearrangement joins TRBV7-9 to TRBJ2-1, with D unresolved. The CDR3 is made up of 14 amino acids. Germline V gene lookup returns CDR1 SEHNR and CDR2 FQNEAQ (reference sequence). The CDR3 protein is CASIPTGAYNEQLF. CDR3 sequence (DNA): TGTGCCAGCATACCAACCGGAGCCTACAATGAGCAGTTATTC.

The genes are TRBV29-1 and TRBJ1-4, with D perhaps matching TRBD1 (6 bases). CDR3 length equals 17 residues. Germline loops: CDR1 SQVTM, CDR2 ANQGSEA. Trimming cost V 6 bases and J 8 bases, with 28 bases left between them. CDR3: CSVRESPATGRKEKLFF. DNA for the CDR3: TGCAGCGTCCGGGAGTCCCCTGCGACAGGTCGAAAGGAAAAACTGTTTTTT.